This TCR beta chain is from a study of blood T cell repertoires in COVID-19 (dated by TCRdb to about 2020). The study in broad terms: The collaborator samples originated in the United States, Italy and Spain and spanned the acute and convalescent phases of COVID-19. The material from the prospective study consisted of cDNA or gDNA derived from T cells, B-cell-depleted T cells, or PBMCs. The dataset comprised deeply sampled blood TCRbeta repertoires from subjects exposed to, actively infected with, or recovered from COVID-19. The repertoires were released in a freely available public database meant as a resource for research on the immune response to SARS-CoV-2. Samples were obtained from the ongoing ImmuneRACE study (first 160 participants) and from over 1,000 subjects provided by 6 global collaborators. The sample metadata nearly always contained a de-identified subject ID, COVID-19 status, age in years and sex. Where available, HLA class I and class II types were taken from metadata supplied by the sample provider and were not determined by assay-based typing. Broad study findings and their caveats: The amount of clinical and demographic metadata varied by source and participant and was provided uncurated.

For this clone: Its antigen is currently not known. No base-level quality is on record; no much larger clone is a single base apart.

Enrolling through a virtual design, the prospective study's participants ranged in age from about 18 to 100 years and lived across 20 to 25 United States geographic areas. In the prospective study, cohorts were assigned on the basis of participant-reported clinical history obtained from a screening survey and a study questionnaire. Recovered participants in ImmuneRACE Cohort 3 were defined as having two consecutive negative NP/OP PCR tests, clearance from a healthcare professional, or resolution of symptoms. In the prospective study, whole blood, serum and a nasopharyngeal or oropharyngeal swab were collected from each participant by mobile phlebotomists. Additional blood draws and questionnaires over an approximately two-month period could optionally be provided by prospective study participants. Blood samples from the prospective study were shipped frozen or at room temperature prior to DNA extraction.

TCRbeta CDR3 regions were amplified from genomic DNA by means of the immunoSEQ Assay, a bias-controlled multiplex PCR. Turning to the authors' computational methods: The number of nucleated cells in each sample was estimated from the amplification of reference gene primers within the assay. To quantify the absolute abundance of each unique TCRbeta CDR3 rearrangement, sequence reads were collapsed and filtered. For each sample, productive Simpson clonality was calculated as the square root of Simpson's diversity index across productive rearrangements. In TCRdb, the immuneACCESS table is reduced to in-frame sequences with V and J assigned. These tables do not hold every clone; where another copy was compared, an unresolved V gene accounts for under half, and the others remain unexplained. V, J and clone size are those of that table, while D and trimming were read from the DNA. The sample table holds 150,000 to 200,000 clones, of which 75% to 90% were seen once. Of the sample, 13% is held by the ten largest clones.

Spanning cysteine to phenylalanine, the CDR3 consists of 15 amino acids. Only CDR3 DNA remains: 45 bases, in frame from the first base. The germline V gene (reference sequence) supplies CDR1 GTSNPN and CDR2 SVGIG. At the junction V is shortened by 0 bases and J by 6 bases, with 15 bases in between. This clonotype originated in an older woman who had recovered from COVID-19. This chain is built from TRBV30 and TRBJ1-5; TRBD1 is a weak D gene call, 6 bases matching. Input material: PBMCs or T cells enriched from blood (not recorded which). The nucleotide sequence is TGTGCCTGGAGTGTAGTGGTGGGAGGGGGTCAGCCCCAGCATTTT. Translated, it gives CAWSVVVGGGQPQHF.